The entry below gives a single TCR beta chain sequence along with its context. Its specificity is unknown. This sample was included in a study of T-cell memory formation after mild COVID-19. From germline, CDR1 is MGHRA and CDR2 YSYEKL. This CDR3 region has 18 residues. Trimming cost V 0 bases and J 3 bases, with 19 bases left between them. TCRdb passed the 5' RACE reads through MiXCR, listing each CDR3 protein once. The table shows about 560,000 distinct CDR3 sequences, with 17% occurring only once. Overall study results and limits: Memory cells collected pre-infection included some clones that later responded, suggesting cross-reactive memory joined.

This receptor was taken from an adult woman who had mild COVID-19 (a few samples of this study predate the infection). Cell type and time point are not known. The chain is built from TRBV4-1 and TRBJ2-3; no clear D gene. Sequencing input: PBMCs or a T cell subset sorted from them (not recorded which). The chain's CDR3 is CASSQDKGGSILTDTQYF. For the CDR3, the DNA is TGCGCCAGCAGCCAAGATAAGGGTGGGTCCATCCTTACAGATACGCAGTATTTT.